A single sample gave rise to the 11 T cell receptor beta chains below, sequenced in a study of T-cell memory formation after mild COVID-19. TCRdb re-derived calls from the 5' RACE reads in MiXCR, one entry per CDR3 protein. The sample lists some 100,000 distinct CDR3 sequences, more than 9.5% occurring once. Material for sequencing was PBMCs or a T cell subset sorted from them (not recorded which). The receptors were sampled from a man younger than 30 who had mild COVID-19 (a few samples of this study predate the infection). Cell type and time point are not known.

This clonotype appeared many times. The rearrangement joins TRBV12-3 or TRBV12-4 to TRBJ2-7; 11 bases line up with TRBD2. V trimming: 2 bases; J trimming: 2 bases; junction bases outside the gene matches: 8. The CDR3 extends over 17 amino acids. The CDR3 nucleotides read TGTGCCAGCAGTTTAACGGGACTAGCGGCCGTCACCTACGAGCAGTACTTC. Its translation is CASSLTGLAAVTYEQYF.

This clonotype was seen at least ten times. This chain links TRBV10-3 with TRBJ2-6; D is ambiguous. The CDR3 sequence is 17 residues long. V lost 0 bases, J lost 11 bases, and 20 bases lay in between. In germline, CDR1 is ENHRY, CDR2 SYGVKD. In DNA, the CDR3 is TGTGCCATCAGTGAGTCGAAGTCGCCAGGCCCCTCGGACGTCCTGACTTTC. This sequence encodes CAISESKSPGPSDVLTF.

This clonotype was picked up a small number of times. The V gene is TRBV10-3, the J gene TRBJ1-3; D is perhaps TRBD1 (6 bases). Trimming cost V 6 bases and J 0 bases, with 9 bases left between them. The V gene's germline CDR1 is ENHRY and CDR2 SYGVKD. The CDR3 extends over 14 amino acids. DNA for the CDR3: TGTGCCATCAGCCAGGGGTCCTCTGGAAACACCATATATTTT. Its translation: CAISQGSSGNTIYF.

The rearrangement links TRBV6-2 or TRBV6-3 to TRBJ1-1; D may be TRBD1 (6 bases). V was cut by 8 bases and J by 5 bases, with 12 bases left in between. The CDR3 sequence is 12 residues long. Germline V gene sequence: CDR1 MNHEY, CDR2 SVGEGT. CDR3 bases: TGTGCCAGCTGTGGAGGGGGGACTGAAGCTTTCTTT. Protein sequence: CASCGGGTEAFF.

This clonotype was detected only a few times. The chain joins TRBV29-1 to TRBJ2-7, with D uncertain. The CDR3 has 12 residues. Germline V gene data show CDR1 as SQVTM and CDR2 as ANQGSEA. The germline V and J ends were trimmed by 7 bases and 2 bases, with 12 bases remaining between them. The CDR3 here is CSALDGPYEQYF. Here the CDR3 DNA reads TGCAGCGCCCTGGACGGCCCCTACGAGCAGTACTTC.

In this sample, this clonotype turned up many times. This sequence joins TRBV21-1 and TRBJ2-7. TRBV21-1 has pseudogene status. The CDR3 runs 15 residues. The CDR3 sequence is CASSKEQLRSYEQYV. In DNA form, the CDR3 reads TGTGCCAGCAGCAAAGAACAGCTTCGATCCTACGAGCAGTACGTC.

CDR3 residues: CARTGANTGELFF. The CDR3, as DNA: TGTGCCCGGACAGGGGCGAACACCGGGGAGCTGTTTTTT. This chain links TRBV7-9 with TRBJ2-2; TRBD1 matches at 9 bases. Germline CDR1 reads SEHNR; CDR2 reads FQNEAQ (reference sequence). The V gene end was trimmed by 11 bases and the J gene end by 0 bases; junction bases not matched to a gene: 1. This CDR3 is 13 amino acids long.

The rearrangement joins TRBV5-6 to TRBJ2-7; tentative D call: TRBD1 (5 bases). CDR1 is SGHDT, CDR2 YYEEEE, per germline. V gave up 2 bases and J gave up 4 bases, with 22 bases separating them. The CDR3 runs 17 residues. CDR3 amino acids: CASSLTGTTGERYEQYF. CDR3 in DNA: TGTGCCAGCAGCTTAACGGGCACCACAGGAGAGCGTTACGAGCAGTACTTC.

The chain carries TRBV29-1 and TRBJ2-7, with D possibly TRBD1 on 6 matching bases. There are 13 residues in the CDR3. Germline loops: CDR1 SQVTM, CDR2 ANQGSEA. Trimming removed 6 bases at V and 3 bases at J, with 15 bases between. The CDR3 protein is CSVRTEANYEQYF. The CDR3 DNA reads as TGCAGCGTAAGGACAGAAGCGAACTACGAGCAGTACTTC.

This clonotype appeared a few times. The chain is built from TRBV4-3 and TRBJ2-3, with no clear D. The CDR3 consists of 14 residues. Trimming took 8 bases from V and 0 from J, leaving 12 bases between them. From germline, CDR1 is LGHNA and CDR2 YSLEER. The CDR3, as DNA: TGCGCCAGCGGAAGGGAATTGAGCACAGATACGCAGTATTTT. Translated, it gives CASGRELSTDTQYF.

There are many counts of this clonotype. V is TRBV7-9 and J is TRBJ2-7; D is unclear. The CDR3 contains 12 residues. V lost 5 bases and J lost 3, with 8 bases in between. CDR1 SEHNR and CDR2 FQNEAQ come from the germline V gene (reference sequence). The CDR3 spells CASSGTRYEQYF. CDR3 sequence (DNA): TGTGCCAGCAGCGGCACACGCTACGAGCAGTACTTC. Drawing the rest from reference TRBV7-9 and TRBJ2-7, the complete variable domain is DTGVSQNPRHKITKRGQNVTFRCDPISEHNRLYWYRQTLGQGPEFLTYFQNEAQLEKSRLLSDRFSAERPKGSFSTLEIQRTEQGDSAMYLCASSGTRYEQYFGPGTRLTVT.